The present T cell receptor beta chain was sequenced within a study of blood T cell repertoires in COVID-19 (dated by TCRdb to the early 2020s). In terms of the full investigation: Collaborator samples came from the United States, Italy and Spain and covered acute and convalescent phases of COVID-19. The material from the prospective study consisted of cDNA or gDNA derived from T cells, B-cell-depleted T cells, or PBMCs. Subjects who had been exposed to COVID-19, were actively infected with it, or had recovered from it provided the deeply sampled blood TCRbeta repertoires that made up the dataset. The repertoires were released in a freely available public database intended as a resource for research on the immune response to SARS-CoV-2. Samples came from the ongoing ImmuneRACE study (first 160 participants) plus 1,254 subjects from 6 global collaborators. Nearly every sample came with metadata listing a de-identified subject ID, COVID-19 status, age in years and sex. HLA class I and class II types, where available, came from metadata supplied by the sample provider rather than from assay-based typing.

The sample holds a few counts of this clone. No antigen is known for it. Base qualities are not provided; no much larger clone lies one nucleotide away. The collaborating institutions used their own protocols to collect whole blood in K2EDTA tubes. For TCRbeta analysis, collaborator samples were shipped as frozen whole blood, as isolated PBMCs, or as DNA extracted from either sample type. The immunoSEQ Assay, a bias-controlled multiplex PCR, was used to amplify TCRbeta CDR3 regions from genomic DNA. For the original study's pipeline: The number of nucleated cells in each sample was estimated by amplification of reference gene primers within the assay. To quantify the absolute abundance of each unique TCRbeta CDR3 rearrangement, sequence reads were collapsed and filtered. For each sample, productive Simpson clonality was calculated as the square root of Simpson's diversity index over productive rearrangements. In TCRdb, the immuneACCESS table is reduced to in-frame sequences with V and J assigned. These tables do not hold every clone; where another copy was compared, an unresolved V gene accounts for under half, and the others remain unexplained. V and J calls and clone size are copied from that table; D and trimming were computed from the DNA. The table for this sample lists roughly 18,000 clones; approximately 83% of them were counted only once. The ten largest clonotypes hold 6% to 7% of the sample.

Broader findings and caveats from the paper: How much clinical and demographic metadata was included differed by source and by participant, and the metadata was provided uncurated.

The sequenced sample consisted of peripheral blood. This clonotype originated in a human donor in a cohort sampled during active COVID-19.

The CDR3 region reads CASSGASGNYEQYF. The DNA sequence is as follows: TGTGCCAGCAGCGGCGCTAGCGGAAACTACGAGCAGTACTTC. The sequence joins TRBV9 to TRBJ2-7; 7 central bases correspond to TRBD2. The cysteine opens and the phenylalanine closes a CDR3 of 14 amino acids. Solely the CDR3 DNA is kept, with 42 bases framed from the first base. Ends trimmed: V by 3 bases, J by 3 bases; bases unmatched to a gene: 6. Reading the germline V gene gives CDR1 SGDLS and CDR2 YYNGEE.